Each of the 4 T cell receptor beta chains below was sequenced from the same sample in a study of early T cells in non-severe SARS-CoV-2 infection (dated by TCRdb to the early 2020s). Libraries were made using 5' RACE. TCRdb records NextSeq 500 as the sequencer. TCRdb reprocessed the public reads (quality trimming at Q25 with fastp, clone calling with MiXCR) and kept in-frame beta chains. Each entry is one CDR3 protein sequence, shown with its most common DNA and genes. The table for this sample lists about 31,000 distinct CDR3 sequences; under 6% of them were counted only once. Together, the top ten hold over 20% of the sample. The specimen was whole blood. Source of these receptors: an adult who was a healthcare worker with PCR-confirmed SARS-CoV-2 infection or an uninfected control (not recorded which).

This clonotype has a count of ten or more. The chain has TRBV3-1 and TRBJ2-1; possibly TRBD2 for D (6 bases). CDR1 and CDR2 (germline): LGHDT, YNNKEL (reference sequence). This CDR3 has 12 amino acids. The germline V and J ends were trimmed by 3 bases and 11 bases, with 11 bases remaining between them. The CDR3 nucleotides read TGTGCCAGCAGCCACGGTGGGAGGAAGCAGTTCTTC. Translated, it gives CASSHGGRKQFF.

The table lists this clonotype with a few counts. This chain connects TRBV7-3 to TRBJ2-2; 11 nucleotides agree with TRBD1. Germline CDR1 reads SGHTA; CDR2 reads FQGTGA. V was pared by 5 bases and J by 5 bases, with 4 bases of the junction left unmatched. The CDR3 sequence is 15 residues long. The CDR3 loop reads CASSRTGGETGELFF. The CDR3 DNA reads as TGTGCCAGCAGCCGGACAGGGGGCGAGACCGGGGAGCTGTTTTTT.

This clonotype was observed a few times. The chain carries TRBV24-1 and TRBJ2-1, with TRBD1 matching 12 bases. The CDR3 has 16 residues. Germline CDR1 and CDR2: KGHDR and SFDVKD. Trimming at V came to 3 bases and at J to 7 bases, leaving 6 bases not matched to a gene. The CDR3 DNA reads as TGTGCCACCAGTGATCCCGGGACAGGGGGCGTAAATGAGCAGTTCTTC. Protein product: CATSDPGTGGVNEQFF.

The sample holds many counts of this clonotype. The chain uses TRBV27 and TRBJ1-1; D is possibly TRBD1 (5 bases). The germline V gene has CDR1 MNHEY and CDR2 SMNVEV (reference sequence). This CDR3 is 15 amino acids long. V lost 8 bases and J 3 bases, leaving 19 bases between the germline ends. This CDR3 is CASGTTGTYYTEAFF. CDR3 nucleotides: TGTGCCAGCGGGACTACCGGGACTTATTACACTGAAGCTTTCTTT.